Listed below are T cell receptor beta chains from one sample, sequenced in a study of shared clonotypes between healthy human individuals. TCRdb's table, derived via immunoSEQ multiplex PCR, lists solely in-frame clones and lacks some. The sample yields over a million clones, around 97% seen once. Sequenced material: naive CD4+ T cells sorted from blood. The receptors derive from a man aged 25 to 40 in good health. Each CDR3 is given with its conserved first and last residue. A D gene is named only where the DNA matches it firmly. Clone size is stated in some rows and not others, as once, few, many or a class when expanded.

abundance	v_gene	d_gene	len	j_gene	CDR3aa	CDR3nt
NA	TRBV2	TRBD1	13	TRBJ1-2	CASSDRGYYGYTF	TGTGCCAGCAGTGACAGGGGGTACTATGGCTACACCTTC
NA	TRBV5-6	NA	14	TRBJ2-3	CASSLGAGTDTQYF	TGTGCCAGCAGCTTGGGAGCAGGGACAGATACGCAGTATTTT
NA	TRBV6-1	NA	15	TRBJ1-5	CASSKGRGANQPQHF	TGTGCCAGCAGTAAGGGACGGGGGGCAAATCAGCCCCAGCATTTT
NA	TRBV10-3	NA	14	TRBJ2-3	CAISDYSYTDTQYF	TGTGCCATCAGTGATTACAGTTACACAGATACGCAGTATTTT
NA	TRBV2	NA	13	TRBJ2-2	CASMASRTGELFF	TGTGCCAGCATGGCCTCGAGGACCGGGGAGCTGTTTTTT
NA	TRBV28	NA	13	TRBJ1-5	CASSFQGDQPQHF	TGTGCCAGCAGTTTCCAAGGAGATCAGCCCCAGCATTTT
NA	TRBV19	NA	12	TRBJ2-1	CASSILQGEQFF	TGTGCCAGTAGTATACTCCAGGGCGAGCAGTTCTTC
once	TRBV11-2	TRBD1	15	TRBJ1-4	CASSLAGTGGEKLFF	TGTGCCAGCAGCTTAGCCGGGACAGGTGGGGAAAAACTGTTTTTT
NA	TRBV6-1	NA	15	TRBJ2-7	CASSEAGTKDYEQYF	TGTGCCAGCAGTGAAGCGGGGACAAAGGACTACGAGCAGTACTTC
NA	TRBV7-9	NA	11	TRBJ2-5	CASSRGGTQYF	TGTGCCAGCAGCCGTGGGGGGACCCAGTACTTC
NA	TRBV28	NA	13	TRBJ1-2	CASSLPGGLGYTF	TGTGCCAGCAGTTTGCCTGGGGGACTCGGCTACACCTTC
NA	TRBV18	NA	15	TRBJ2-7	CASSARDRPSYEQYF	TGTGCCAGCTCAGCCAGGGACCGTCCTTCCTACGAGCAGTACTTC
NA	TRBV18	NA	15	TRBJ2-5	CASSTTAPGEETQYF	TGTGCCAGCTCAACAACGGCTCCGGGAGAAGAGACCCAGTACTTC
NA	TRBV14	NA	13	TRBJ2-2	CASSHVRTGELFF	TGTGCCAGCAGCCATGTCCGGACCGGGGAGCTGTTTTTT
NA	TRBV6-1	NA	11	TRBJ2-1	CASTGLNEQFF	TGTGCCAGCACAGGGCTCAATGAGCAGTTCTTC
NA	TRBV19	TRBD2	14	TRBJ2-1	CASSPVAGSSEQFF	TGTGCCAGTAGTCCCGTAGCGGGATCATCGGAGCAGTTCTTC
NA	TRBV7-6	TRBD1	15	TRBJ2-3	CASSFGVLGQGTQYF	TGTGCCAGCAGCTTTGGCGTCTTGGGACAGGGAACGCAGTATTTT
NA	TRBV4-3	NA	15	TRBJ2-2	CASSQEPGTTGELFF	TGCGCCAGCAGCCAAGAACCAGGGACAACCGGGGAGCTGTTTTTT
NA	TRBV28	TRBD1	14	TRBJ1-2	CASSLDRGPRGYTF	TGTGCCAGCAGTTTAGACAGGGGTCCACGTGGCTACACCTTC
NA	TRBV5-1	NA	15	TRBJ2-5	CASSLRYGSLETQYF	TGCGCCAGCAGCTTGCGTTACGGGAGCCTAGAGACCCAGTACTTC